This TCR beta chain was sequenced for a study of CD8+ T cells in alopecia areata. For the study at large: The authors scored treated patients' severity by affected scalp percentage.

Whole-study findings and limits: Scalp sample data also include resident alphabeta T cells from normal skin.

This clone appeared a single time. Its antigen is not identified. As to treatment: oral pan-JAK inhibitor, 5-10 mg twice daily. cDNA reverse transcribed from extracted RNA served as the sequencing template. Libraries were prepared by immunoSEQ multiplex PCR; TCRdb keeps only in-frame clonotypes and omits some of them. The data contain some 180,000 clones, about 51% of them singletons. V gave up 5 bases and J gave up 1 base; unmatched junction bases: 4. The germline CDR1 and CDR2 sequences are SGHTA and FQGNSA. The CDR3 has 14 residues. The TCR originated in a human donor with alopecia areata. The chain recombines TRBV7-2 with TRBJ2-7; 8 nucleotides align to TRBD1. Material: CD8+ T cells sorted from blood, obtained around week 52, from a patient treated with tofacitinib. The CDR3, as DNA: TGTGCCAGCAGCAACGGACAGGGTTCCTACGAGCAGTACTTC. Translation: CASSNGQGSYEQYF.